The 24 T cell receptor beta chains below all came from one sample that was sequenced in a study of T cell repertoires in cytomegalovirus infection. These receptors are not linked to any known antigen. TCRdb reprocessed the reads via MiXCR and lists one record per CDR3 protein. The sample yields around 200,000 distinct CDR3 sequences, 30% to 45% seen once. This material consisted of CD8+ T cells from cultured PBMCs, taken from culture after CMV antigen stimulation. Receptors were obtained from a human donor in good health (CMV status not recorded). Some clones in this sample may be carry-over from other donors' samples.

The rearrangement joins TRBV7-3 to TRBJ2-3, with D unclear. Germline CDR1 and CDR2: SGHTA and FQGTGA. The CDR3 is 14 residues long. Between the trimmed V and J ends, which lost 5 bases and 4 bases, there was a span of 13 bases. The CDR3 protein is CASSPPLRPDTQYF. CDR3 nucleotides: TGTGCCAGCAGCCCACCTCTCAGGCCAGATACGCAGTATTTT.

The J gene is TRBJ1-6, the V gene TRBV6-6; D remains unclear. From germline, CDR1 is MNHNY and CDR2 SVGAGI (reference sequence). Trimming removed 5 bases at V and 11 bases at J, with 16 bases between. The CDR3 is made up of 14 amino acids. Here the CDR3 reads CASSVRRERAPLHF. The CDR3 coding sequence is TGTGCCAGCAGTGTTAGGAGGGAAAGAGCACCCCTCCACTTT.

The J gene is TRBJ2-1, the V gene TRBV7-3, with 9 bases that match TRBD2. With 2 bases clipped from V and 4 bases from J, the junction kept 6 bases outside the gene matches. CDR3 length: 16 amino acids. CDR1 is SGHTA and CDR2 is FQGTGA in the germline V gene. In nucleotides, the CDR3 is TGTGCCAGCAGCTTAGGTAGCCTAGCGGGATACAATGAGCAGTTCTTC. Residues: CASSLGSLAGYNEQFF.

This rearrangement joins TRBV10-3 to TRBJ2-1, with 14 bases lining up with TRBD2. The germline V gene has CDR1 ENHRY and CDR2 SYGVKD. The CDR3 is 19 amino acids. V was clipped by 6 bases and J by 3 bases; unmatched bases: 13. The CDR3 is CAIRQPGLAGEGYYNEQFF. The CDR3, as DNA: TGTGCCATCAGACAGCCGGGACTAGCGGGAGAGGGGTACTACAATGAGCAGTTCTTC.

The chain couples TRBV10-3 to TRBJ2-5; no clear D gene. With 4 bases removed from V and 4 bases from J, the gap between germline ends came to 7 bases. There are 12 residues in the CDR3. CDR1 and CDR2 from the germline V gene are ENHRY and SYGVKD. In nucleotides, the CDR3 is TGTGCCATCAGTGTCCGCCCAGAGACCCAGTACTTC. Its protein is CAISVRPETQYF.

The chain employs TRBV6-6 and TRBJ2-1, with D possibly TRBD1 on 7 matching bases. The CDR3 contains 15 residues. CDR1 and CDR2 from the germline V gene are MNHNY and SVGAGI (reference sequence). Trimming shortened V by 6 bases and J by 3 bases, and 15 bases separated the two germline ends. CDR3 protein: CASRADRDFYNEQFF. Here the CDR3 DNA reads TGTGCCAGCAGGGCTGACAGGGACTTCTACAATGAGCAGTTCTTC.

The rearrangement uses TRBV20-1 and TRBJ2-1; no clear D. The ends were cut back, 1 base at V and 0 bases at J, with 10 bases in the middle. CDR1 and CDR2 (germline): DFQATT, SNEGSKA (reference sequence). The CDR3 has 15 residues. The CDR3 reads CSARGVLSSYNEQFF. DNA for the CDR3: TGCAGTGCTAGAGGAGTCCTGAGCTCCTACAATGAGCAGTTCTTC.

This chain connects TRBV6-1 to TRBJ2-5; D might be TRBD2 (5 bases). Per germline, CDR1 MNHNS and CDR2 SASEGT. Between the trimmed V and J ends, which lost 4 bases and 2 bases, there was a span of 14 bases. The CDR3 sequence is 15 residues long. CDR3 residues: CASSVGLNSQETQYF. CDR3 DNA: TGTGCCAGCAGTGTTGGACTGAATTCGCAAGAGACCCAGTACTTC.

The J gene is TRBJ2-5, the V gene TRBV15, with 10 bases matching TRBD2. The CDR3 length is 16 residues. From germline, CDR1 is LNHNV and CDR2 YYDKDF (reference sequence). The trim removed 3 bases at V and 3 bases at J, leaving 7 bases unmatched. The CDR3 loop reads CATSSSGTSAEETQYF. The CDR3 DNA reads TGTGCCACCAGCAGTTCCGGGACTAGCGCAGAAGAGACCCAGTACTTC.

This clonotype was observed a handful of times. The CDR3 spells CASSLDRKNFIDTGELFF. CDR3 sequence (DNA): TGTGCCAGCAGCTTAGACAGGAAAAACTTCATCGACACCGGGGAGCTGTTTTTT. The chain employs TRBV7-9 and TRBJ2-2, with D tentatively TRBD1 (5 bases). The germline V gene has CDR1 SEHNR and CDR2 FQNEAQ (reference sequence). Trimming removed 1 base at V and 3 bases at J, with 18 bases between. The CDR3 runs to 18 residues.

The chain employs TRBV9 and TRBJ2-1; 10 bases match TRBD2. The germline CDR1 and CDR2 sequences are SGDLS and YYNGEE. The CDR3 runs to 15 residues. Unmatched junction bases numbered 8, after V lost 3 bases and J lost 8 bases. DNA for the CDR3: TGTGCCAGCAGCGCCAGCGGGGGGGCGGTCGATGAGCAGTTCTTC. It translates to CASSASGGAVDEQFF.

This rearrangement joins TRBV6-5 to TRBJ1-5; 9 bases agree with TRBD1. Germline lookup yields CDR1 MNHEY and CDR2 SVGAGI. J lost 3 bases, V lost 5 bases, and 11 bases had no gene match. There are 17 residues in the CDR3. CDR3 in amino acids: CASSPAGDRVNNQPQHF. CDR3 bases: TGTGCCAGCAGTCCCGCAGGGGACAGGGTGAACAATCAGCCCCAGCATTTT.

This chain connects TRBV27 to TRBJ1-6, with 7 bases that match TRBD1. The CDR3 has 20 amino acids. Germline CDR1 MNHEY, CDR2 SMNVEV (reference sequence). With V trimmed by 5 bases and J by 9 bases, 25 bases remained unmatched. This CDR3 is CASSPGQRPRPSFSRSPLHF. The CDR3 DNA reads as TGTGCCAGCAGTCCGGGACAGCGGCCCCGACCTTCTTTTTCGCGTTCACCCCTCCACTTT.

This chain links TRBV9 with TRBJ2-5; 7 nucleotides match TRBD2. The CDR3 has 15 residues. The V and J ends lost 2 bases and 2 bases, in that order; junction bases with no gene match: 6. The germline V gene encodes CDR1 SGDLS and CDR2 YYNGEE. CDR3 sequence (DNA): TGTGCCAGCAGCGTTGGGGGAGGGAGGCAAGAGACCCAGTACTTC. Amino acids: CASSVGGGRQETQYF.

The chain links TRBV7-9 to TRBJ2-5; D not resolved. The CDR3 runs 12 residues. Germline V gene data show CDR1 as SEHNR and CDR2 as FQNEAQ (reference sequence). V was cut by 3 bases and J by 3 bases, with 5 bases left in between. The CDR3 sequence is CASSLGKETQYF. The CDR3 nucleotides read TGTGCCAGCAGCTTGGGAAAAGAGACCCAGTACTTC.

This clonotype was detected ten times or more. The chain recombines TRBV18 with TRBJ2-5; maybe TRBD2 (5 bases). The germline V gene has CDR1 KGHSH and CDR2 LQKENI. The CDR3 runs 16 residues. V was clipped by 2 bases and J by 0 bases, with 13 bases between them. The CDR3 DNA reads TGTGCCAGCTCACCATCGGAAGGTAGCGACCAAGAGACCCAGTACTTC. Encoded protein: CASSPSEGSDQETQYF.

The chain recombines TRBV19 with TRBJ2-7; D tentatively reads TRBD1 or TRBD2 (5 bases each). The CDR3 consists of 16 residues. Germline CDR1 and CDR2: LNHDA and SQIVND (reference sequence). The V gene lost 3 bases and the J gene lost 2 bases, with 17 bases spanning the gap. The CDR3 sequence is CASSIVPGTDTYEQYF. In nucleotides, the CDR3 is TGTGCCAGTAGTATTGTCCCCGGGACCGATACCTACGAGCAGTACTTC.

The CDR3 sequence is CASSVAGTYNEQFF. The CDR3 DNA reads TGTGCCAGCAGTGTAGCGGGTACCTACAATGAGCAGTTCTTC. The chain links TRBV6-5 to TRBJ2-1; 7 bases fit TRBD2. Germline trimming cut 5 bases from V and 2 bases from J; bases unmatched to any gene: 3. CDR1 and CDR2 (germline): MNHEY, SVGAGI. CDR3 length equals 14 residues.

The V gene is TRBV4-2, the J gene TRBJ2-1; 7 positions agree with TRBD2. Germline CDR1 and CDR2: LGHNA and YNFKEQ. V shed 0 bases, J shed 10 bases, and the junction held 0 bases outside the gene matches. There are 12 residues in the CDR3. In DNA, the CDR3 is TGTGCCAGCAGCCAAGAGGGACTAGAGCAGTTCTTC. Residues: CASSQEGLEQFF.

This clonotype occurred once. The chain links TRBV28 to TRBJ1-5; TRBD1 might be the D (5 bases). The CDR3 is 15 residues long. Germline-derived CDR1 and CDR2 are MDHEN and SYDVKM. Trimming left V 4 bases short and J 3 bases short, with 13 bases between. The CDR3 DNA sequence: TGTGCCAGCAGTTCCGGGGACGGTTACAATCAGCCCCAGCATTTT. This sequence encodes CASSSGDGYNQPQHF. Variable domain in full (rest from reference TRBV28 and TRBJ1-5): DVKVTQSSRYLVKRTGEKVFLECVQDMDHENMFWYRQDPGLGLRLIYFSYDVKMKEKGDIPEGYSVSREKKERFSLILESASTNQTSMYLCASSSGDGYNQPQHFGDGTRLSIL.

The genes are TRBV19 and TRBJ2-1, with 12 bases lining up with TRBD2. The CDR3 runs to 15 residues. Unmatched junction bases numbered 5, after V lost 7 bases and J lost 4 bases. Germline values: CDR1 LNHDA, CDR2 SQIVND (reference sequence). CDR3: CASTLLAGGYNEQFF. The CDR3 DNA follows: TGTGCCAGTACCCTACTAGCGGGAGGTTACAATGAGCAGTTCTTC. Looking up the rest from reference TRBV19 and TRBJ2-1 gives the full variable domain: DGGITQSPKYLFRKEGQNVTLSCEQNLNHDAMYWYRQDPGQGLRLIYYSQIVNDFQKGDIAEGYSVSREKKESFPLTVTSAQKNPTAFYLCASTLLAGGYNEQFFGPGTRLTVL.

The J gene is TRBJ2-7, the V gene TRBV28; D not certain. There are 14 residues in the CDR3. Germline V CDR1 and CDR2: MDHEN, SYDVKM. The V end was cut by 6 bases, the J end by 2 bases, with 14 bases between. CDR3: CASSTRVAAYEQYF. The CDR3 DNA follows: TGTGCCAGCAGCACCCGAGTCGCCGCCTACGAGCAGTACTTC.

On this clonotype itself: Relative to the germline gene, one junction end is altered; a read error may explain this. The V and J genes are TRBV28 and TRBJ2-6, with D maybe TRBD1 (5 bases). CDR1 is MDHEN and CDR2 is SYDVKM in the germline V gene. The CDR3 covers 15 residues. CDR3 coding DNA: TGTGCCAGCAGTACGCAGCGATCTGGGGCCAGCGTCCTGACTTTC. Protein product: CASSTQRSGASVLTF.

This chain connects TRBV2 to TRBJ2-2, with D possibly TRBD2 on 6 matching bases. This CDR3 is 14 amino acids long. Germline lookup yields CDR1 SNHLY and CDR2 FYNNEI. V lost 0 bases to trimming and J lost 6 bases, with 8 bases between them. CDR3 sequence reads: CASSEAGTPGELFF. CDR3 nucleotides: TGTGCCAGCAGTGAAGCGGGGACTCCCGGGGAGCTGTTTTTT.